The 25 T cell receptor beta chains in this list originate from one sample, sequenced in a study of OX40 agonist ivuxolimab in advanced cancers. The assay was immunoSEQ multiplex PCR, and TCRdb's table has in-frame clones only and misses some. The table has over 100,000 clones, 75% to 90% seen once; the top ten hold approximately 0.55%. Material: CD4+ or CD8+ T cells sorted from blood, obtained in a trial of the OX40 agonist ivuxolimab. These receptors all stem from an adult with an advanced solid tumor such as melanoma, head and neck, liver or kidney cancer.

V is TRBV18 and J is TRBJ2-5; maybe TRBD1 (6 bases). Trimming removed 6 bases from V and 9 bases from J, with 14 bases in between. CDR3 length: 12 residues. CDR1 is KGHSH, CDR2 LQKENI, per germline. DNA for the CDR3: TGTGCCAGCTCGCGACAGGATGGGGCCCAGTACTTC. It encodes CASSRQDGAQYF.

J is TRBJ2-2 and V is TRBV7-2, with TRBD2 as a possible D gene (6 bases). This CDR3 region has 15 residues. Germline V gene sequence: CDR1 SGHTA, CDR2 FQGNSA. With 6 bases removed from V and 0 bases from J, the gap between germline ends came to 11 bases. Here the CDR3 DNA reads TGTGCCAGCAGGAAGGGACTTCCGAACACCGGGGAGCTGTTTTTT. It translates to CASRKGLPNTGELFF.

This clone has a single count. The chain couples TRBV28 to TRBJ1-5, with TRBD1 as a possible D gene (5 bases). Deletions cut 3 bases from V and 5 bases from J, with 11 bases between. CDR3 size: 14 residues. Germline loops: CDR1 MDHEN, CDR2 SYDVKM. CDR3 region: CASSFDRIDQPQHF. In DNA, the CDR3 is TGTGCCAGCAGTTTCGACAGAATAGATCAGCCCCAGCATTTT. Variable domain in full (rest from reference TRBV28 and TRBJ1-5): DVKVTQSSRYLVKRTGEKVFLECVQDMDHENMFWYRQDPGLGLRLIYFSYDVKMKEKGDIPEGYSVSREKKERFSLILESASTNQTSMYLCASSFDRIDQPQHFGDGTRLSIL.

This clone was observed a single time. As DNA, the CDR3 is TGTGCCAGCAGCGCCCCCGGGACAGCCCTAAATGAGCAGTTCTTC. Protein sequence: CASSAPGTALNEQFF. The chain couples TRBV5-4 to TRBJ2-1, with 7 bases identical to TRBD1. The CDR3 is 15 residues long. Germline V gene lookup returns CDR1 SGHNT and CDR2 YYREEE (reference sequence). Unmatched junction bases numbered 11, after V lost 4 bases and J lost 7 bases.

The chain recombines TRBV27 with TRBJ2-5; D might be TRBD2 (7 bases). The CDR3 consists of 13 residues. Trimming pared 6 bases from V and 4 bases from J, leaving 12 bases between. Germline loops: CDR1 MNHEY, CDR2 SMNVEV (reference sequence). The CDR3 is CASRQGGRETQYF. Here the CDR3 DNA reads TGTGCCAGCAGACAGGGAGGGCGAGAGACCCAGTACTTC.

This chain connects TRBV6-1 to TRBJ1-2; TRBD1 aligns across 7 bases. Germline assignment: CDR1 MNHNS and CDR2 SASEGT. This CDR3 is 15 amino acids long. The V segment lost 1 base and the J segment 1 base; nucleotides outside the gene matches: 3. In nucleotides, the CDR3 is TGTGCCAGCAGTGAAGAATACAGGGGTAACTATGGCTACACCTTC. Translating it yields CASSEEYRGNYGYTF.

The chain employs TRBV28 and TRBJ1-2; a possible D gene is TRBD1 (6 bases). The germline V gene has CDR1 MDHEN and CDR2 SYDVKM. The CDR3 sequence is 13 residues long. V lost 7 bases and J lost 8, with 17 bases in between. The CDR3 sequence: CASTTTGPGGYTF. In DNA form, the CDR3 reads TGTGCCAGCACTACTACAGGGCCTGGGGGCTACACCTTC.

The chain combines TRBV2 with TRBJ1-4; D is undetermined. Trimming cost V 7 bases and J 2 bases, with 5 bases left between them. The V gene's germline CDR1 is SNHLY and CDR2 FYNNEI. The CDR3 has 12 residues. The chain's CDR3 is CASKPTNEKLFF. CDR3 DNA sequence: TGTGCCAGCAAGCCCACTAATGAAAAACTGTTTTTT.

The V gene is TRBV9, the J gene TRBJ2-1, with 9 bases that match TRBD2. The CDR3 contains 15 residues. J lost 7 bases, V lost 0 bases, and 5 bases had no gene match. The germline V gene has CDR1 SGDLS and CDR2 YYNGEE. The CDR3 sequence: CASSVEASGANEQFF. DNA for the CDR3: TGTGCCAGCAGCGTAGAGGCTAGCGGGGCGAATGAGCAGTTCTTC.

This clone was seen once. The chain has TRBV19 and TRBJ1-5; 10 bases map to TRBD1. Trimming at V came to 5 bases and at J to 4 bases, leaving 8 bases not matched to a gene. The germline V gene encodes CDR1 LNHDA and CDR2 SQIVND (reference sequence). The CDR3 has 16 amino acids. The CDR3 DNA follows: TGTGCCAGTAGTCTTCCTCCGGGACAGGGGAATCAGCCCCAGCATTTT. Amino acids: CASSLPPGQGNQPQHF.

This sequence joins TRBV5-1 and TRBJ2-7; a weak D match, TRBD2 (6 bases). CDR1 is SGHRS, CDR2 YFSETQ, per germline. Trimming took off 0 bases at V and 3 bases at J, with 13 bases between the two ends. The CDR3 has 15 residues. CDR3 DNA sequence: TGCGCCAGCAGCTTGGCCCCGGGGGTGAACTACGAGCAGTACTTC. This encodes CASSLAPGVNYEQYF.

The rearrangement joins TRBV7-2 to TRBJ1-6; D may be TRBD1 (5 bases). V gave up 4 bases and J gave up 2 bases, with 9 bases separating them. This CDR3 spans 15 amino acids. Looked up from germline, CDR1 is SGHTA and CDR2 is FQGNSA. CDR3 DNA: TGTGCCAGCAGCTCGGGGGTTCCCTATAATTCACCCCTCCACTTT. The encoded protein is CASSSGVPYNSPLHF.

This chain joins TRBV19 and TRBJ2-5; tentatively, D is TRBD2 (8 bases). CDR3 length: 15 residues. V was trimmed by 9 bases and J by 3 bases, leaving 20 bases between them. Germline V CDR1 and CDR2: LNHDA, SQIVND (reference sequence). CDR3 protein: CASRLSGTEKETQYF. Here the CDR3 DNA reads TGTGCCAGCCGGCTTAGCGGGACAGAGAAAGAGACCCAGTACTTC.

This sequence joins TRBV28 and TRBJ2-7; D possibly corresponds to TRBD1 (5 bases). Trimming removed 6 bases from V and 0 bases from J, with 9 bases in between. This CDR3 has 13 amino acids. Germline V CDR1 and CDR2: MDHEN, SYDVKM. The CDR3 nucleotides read TGTGCCAGCAGGGTGACAGTCTCCTACGAGCAGTACTTC. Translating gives CASRVTVSYEQYF. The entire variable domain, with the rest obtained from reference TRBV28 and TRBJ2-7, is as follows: DVKVTQSSRYLVKRTGEKVFLECVQDMDHENMFWYRQDPGLGLRLIYFSYDVKMKEKGDIPEGYSVSREKKERFSLILESASTNQTSMYLCASRVTVSYEQYFGPGTRLTVT.

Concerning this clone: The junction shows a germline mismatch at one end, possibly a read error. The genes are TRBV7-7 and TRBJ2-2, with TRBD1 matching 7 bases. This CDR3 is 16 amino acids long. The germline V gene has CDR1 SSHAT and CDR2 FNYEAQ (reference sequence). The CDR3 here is CASSPGQVKGTGELFF. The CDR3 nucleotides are TGTGCTAGCAGCCCAGGACAGGTCAAGGGGACCGGGGAGCTGTTTTTT.

Written as DNA, the CDR3 is TGTGCCAGCAGCGTATCCGGGGAACCCTTAGGCTACACCTTC. Translating it yields CASSVSGEPLGYTF. The gene calls are TRBV9 and TRBJ1-2, with D unclear. The V gene lost 1 base and the J gene lost 8 bases, with 15 bases spanning the gap. Per the germline V gene, CDR1 is SGDLS and CDR2 is YYNGEE. CDR3 length: 14 amino acids.

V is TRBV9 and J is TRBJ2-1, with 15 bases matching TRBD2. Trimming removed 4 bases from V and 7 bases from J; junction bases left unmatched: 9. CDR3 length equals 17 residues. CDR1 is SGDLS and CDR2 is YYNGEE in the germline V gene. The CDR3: CASSIRTSGGARNEQFF. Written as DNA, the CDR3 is TGTGCCAGCAGCATCCGGACTAGCGGGGGGGCAAGAAATGAGCAGTTCTTC.

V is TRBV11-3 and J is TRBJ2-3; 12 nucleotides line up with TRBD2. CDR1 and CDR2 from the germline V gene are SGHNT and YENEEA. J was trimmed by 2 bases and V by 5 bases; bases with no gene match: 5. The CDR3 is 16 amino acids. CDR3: CASSLGTSGHTDTQYF. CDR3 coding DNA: TGTGCCAGCAGCCTTGGGACTAGCGGGCACACAGATACGCAGTATTTT.

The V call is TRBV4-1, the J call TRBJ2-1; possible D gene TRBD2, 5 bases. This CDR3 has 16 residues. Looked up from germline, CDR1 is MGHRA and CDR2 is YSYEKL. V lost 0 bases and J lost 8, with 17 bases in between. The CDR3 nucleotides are TGCGCCAGCAGCCAAGATCGGGGTCTTGTACGCTATGAGCAGTTCTTC. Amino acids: CASSQDRGLVRYEQFF.

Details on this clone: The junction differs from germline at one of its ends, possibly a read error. The CDR3 DNA follows: TGTGCCAGTAGTCTAGAGACCCAGTACTTC. Translation gives CASSLETQYF. The chain couples TRBV19 to TRBJ2-5; D unresolved. Germline CDR1 LNHDA, CDR2 SQIVND (reference sequence). The CDR3 loop spans 10 amino acids. The variable domain in full, with the rest retrieved from reference TRBV19 and TRBJ2-5, is DGGITQSPKYLFRKEGQNVTLSCEQNLNHDAMYWYRQDPGQGLRLIYYSQIVNDFQKGDIAEGYSVSREKKESFPLTVTSAQKNPTAFYLCASSLETQYFGPGTRLLVL.

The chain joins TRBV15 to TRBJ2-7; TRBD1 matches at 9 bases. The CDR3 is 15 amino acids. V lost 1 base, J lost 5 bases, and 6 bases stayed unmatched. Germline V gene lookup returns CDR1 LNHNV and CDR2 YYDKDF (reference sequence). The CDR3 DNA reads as TGTGCCACCAGCAGAGTGGGGACAGGGATGCACGAGCAGTACTTC. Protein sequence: CATSRVGTGMHEQYF. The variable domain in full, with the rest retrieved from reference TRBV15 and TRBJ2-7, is DAMVIQNPRYQVTQFGKPVTLSCSQTLNHNVMYWYQQKSSQAPKLLFHYYDKDFNNEADTPDNFQSRRPNTSFCFLDIRSPGLGDTAMYLCATSRVGTGMHEQYFGPGTRLTVT.

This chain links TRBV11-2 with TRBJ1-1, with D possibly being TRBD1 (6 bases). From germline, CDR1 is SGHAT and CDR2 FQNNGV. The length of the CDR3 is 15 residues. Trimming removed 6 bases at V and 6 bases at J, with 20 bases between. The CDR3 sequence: CASRENRVWVAEAFF. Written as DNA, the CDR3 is TGTGCCAGCAGGGAAAACAGGGTGTGGGTGGCTGAAGCTTTCTTT. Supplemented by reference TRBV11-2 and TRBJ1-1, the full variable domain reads EAGVAQSPRYKIIEKRQSVAFWCNPISGHATLYWYQQILGQGPKLLIQFQNNGVVDDSQLPKDRFSAERLKGVDSTLKIQPAKLEDSAVYLCASRENRVWVAEAFFGQGTRLTVV.

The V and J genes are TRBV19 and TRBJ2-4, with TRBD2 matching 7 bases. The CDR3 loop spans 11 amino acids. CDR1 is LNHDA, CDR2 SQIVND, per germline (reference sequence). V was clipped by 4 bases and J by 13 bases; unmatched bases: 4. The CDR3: CASSSGGKQYF. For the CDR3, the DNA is TGTGCCAGTAGTAGCGGGGGAAAACAGTACTTC.

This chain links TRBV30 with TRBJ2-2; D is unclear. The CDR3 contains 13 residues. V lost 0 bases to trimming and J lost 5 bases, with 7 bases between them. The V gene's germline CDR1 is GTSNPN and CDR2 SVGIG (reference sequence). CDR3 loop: CAWSVKGTGELFF. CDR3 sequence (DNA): TGTGCCTGGAGTGTAAAAGGGACCGGGGAGCTGTTTTTT.

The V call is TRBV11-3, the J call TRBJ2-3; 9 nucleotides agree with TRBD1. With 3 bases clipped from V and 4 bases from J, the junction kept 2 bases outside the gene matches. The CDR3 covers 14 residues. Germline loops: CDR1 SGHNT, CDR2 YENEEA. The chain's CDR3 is CASSLGQGSDTQYF. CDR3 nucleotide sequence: TGTGCCAGCAGCTTGGGACAGGGCTCAGATACGCAGTATTTT.